A selection of T cell receptor beta chains follows, all from one sample in a study of OX40 agonist ivuxolimab in advanced cancers. Method: immunoSEQ multiplex PCR; TCRdb's copy keeps in-frame clones and lacks some. The sample records about 48,000 clones, about 81% being singletons. The sample here was CD4+ or CD8+ T cells sorted from blood, taken in a trial of the OX40 agonist ivuxolimab. The origin of the receptors is an adult with an advanced solid tumor such as melanoma, head and neck, liver or kidney cancer. Both conserved end residues are part of each CDR3. D genes are given only for firm matches. Rows give clone size only sometimes, using once, few, many, or a class for an expanded clone.

few	.	TRBV20-1	TRBJ2-1	TGCAGTGCTTCAATGCTGAATGAGCAGTTCTTC	CSASMLNEQFF
.	TRBD1	TRBV6-1	TRBJ2-2	TGTGCCAGCAGCCGGGACAGGGTGAACACCGGGGAGCTGTTTTTT	CASSRDRVNTGELFF
few	TRBD2	TRBV29-1	TRBJ2-5	TGCAGCGTTGAGGCGGGAGGTCGGGAGACCCAGTACTTC	CSVEAGGRETQYF
once	.	TRBV5-6	TRBJ2-7	TGTGCCAGCAGCCGGGCGGGGATATACTACGAGCAGTACTTC	CASSRAGIYYEQYF
few	.	TRBV18	TRBJ2-7	TGTGCCAGCTCACCAGGCTACGAGCAGTACTTC	CASSPGYEQYF
.	.	TRBV6-5	TRBJ1-1	TGTGCCAGCAGTTACGTAGGGGAGGCTGAAGCTTTCTTT	CASSYVGEAEAFF
.	TRBD1	TRBV10-2	TRBJ1-2	TGCGCCAGCAGAGAGACAGGGGAGGACTATGGCTACACCTTC	CASRETGEDYGYTF
.	TRBD1	TRBV5-1	TRBJ2-3	TGCGCCAGCAGCTTAAGCGTAGGGGGCAGCACAGATACGCAGTATTTT	CASSLSVGGSTDTQYF
once	TRBD1	TRBV2	TRBJ1-6	TGTGCCAGCAGATCCGGGACAGCGAATTCACCCCTCCACTTT	CASRSGTANSPLHF
.	.	TRBV10-3	TRBJ2-7	TGTGCCATCAGCGGACAGAAATACGAGCAGTACTTC	CAISGQKYEQYF
.	TRBD2	TRBV30	TRBJ2-7	TGTGCCTGGAGGCAGATGGGGACTAGCGGCTTTCGGTACTTC	CAWRQMGTSGFRYF
once	.	TRBV4-1	TRBJ1-5	TGCGCCAGCAGCCAAGTTAGATTAGGGGCTCATCAGCCCCAGCATTTT	CASSQVRLGAHQPQHF
.	TRBD2	TRBV19	TRBJ2-7	TGTGCCACCGCCCTGGGGAGGGGCTTATACGAGCAGTACTTC	CATALGRGLYEQYF
.	.	TRBV5-1	TRBJ2-3	TGCGCCAGCAGCTTCGGCAATTCACTCACAGATACGCAGTATTTT	CASSFGNSLTDTQYF
.	.	TRBV18	TRBJ1-3	TGTGCCAGCTCACCACCGGCTTGGACCGGCAGGCGCTCTGGAAACACCATATATTTT	CASSPPAWTGRRSGNTIYF
.	.	TRBV28	TRBJ2-3	TGTGCCAGCAGTTCCCCCCCGACCACAGATACGCAGTATTTT	CASSSPPTTDTQYF
.	.	TRBV18	TRBJ2-7	TGTGCCAGCTCACCCGGACAGTTAAACGAGCAGTACTTC	CASSPGQLNEQYF
.	.	TRBV5-6	TRBJ2-2	TGTGCCAGCAGCTGGGGCGGGACTGGGGAGCTGTTTTTT	CASSWGGTGELFF
.	.	TRBV5-1	TRBJ2-5	TGCGCCAGCAGCTTGACGCCCCAAGAGACCCAGTACTTC	CASSLTPQETQYF
.	.	TRBV12-5	TRBJ2-2	TGTGCTAGTGGTTTGGTACTTTCGGCAGACACCGGGGAGCTGTTTTTT	CASGLVLSADTGELFF
.	.	TRBV5-1	TRBJ1-5	TGCGCCAGCTCTCTGGGCGGGGGAGATCAGCCCCAGCATTTT	CASSLGGGDQPQHF
.	.	TRBV4-3	TRBJ2-5	TGCGCCAGCAGTCGGGGGACCCAAGAGACCCAGTACTTC	CASSRGTQETQYF
once	TRBD1	TRBV6-1	TRBJ1-1	TGTGCCAGCAGTACCTCGGGACAGGGCACTGAAGCTTTCTTT	CASSTSGQGTEAFF
.	.	TRBV7-9	TRBJ1-1	TGTGCCAGCAGCCCCCCCTCGAGGGCTGAAGCTTTCTTT	CASSPPSRAEAFF
.	.	TRBV4-3	TRBJ1-2	TGCGCCAGCAGCCAAGTACTACAGCGGGGTGTCCATGGCTACACCTTC	CASSQVLQRGVHGYTF
.	.	TRBV29-1	TRBJ1-4	TGCAGCGTTGTCCAGGCGGGAAATGAAAAACTGTTTTTT	CSVVQAGNEKLFF
.	TRBD1	TRBV28	TRBJ2-7	TGTGCCAGCAGTTTGCTCCCGGGACAGCACTACGAGCAGTACTTC	CASSLLPGQHYEQYF
.	.	TRBV19	TRBJ1-4	TGTGCCAGTAGCCTCGGGACGCACGAGAATGAAAAACTGTTTTTT	CASSLGTHENEKLFF
.	.	TRBV6-5	TRBJ1-5	TGTGCCAGCAGTTACAGTGGGACGGCGATTCAGCCCCAGCATTTT	CASSYSGTAIQPQHF
.	.	TRBV27	TRBJ2-2	TGTGCCAGCAGTTTATACACCGGGGAGCTGTTTTTT	CASSLYTGELFF